The 14 T cell receptor beta chains below come from one sample, sequenced in a study of blood T cell repertoires in COVID-19. Data came from immunoSEQ multiplex PCR; TCRdb stores just in-frame clones and leaves some out. The sample carries 70,000 to 100,000 clones, around 80% recorded once. Material for sequencing was peripheral blood. These receptors originate from a middle-aged man with active or convalescent COVID-19.

The gene calls are TRBV29-1 and TRBJ1-4; 7 bases agree with TRBD1. V lost 4 bases, J lost 5 bases, and 7 bases stayed unmatched. This CDR3 has 14 residues. Germline V gene sequence: CDR1 SQVTM, CDR2 ANQGSEA. The CDR3: CSVARSGQNEKLFF. Written as DNA, the CDR3 is TGCAGCGTTGCCCGCTCGGGACAGAATGAAAAACTGTTTTTT.

This chain joins TRBV10-1 and TRBJ1-2; D gene unclear. This CDR3 is 13 amino acids long. Germline loops: CDR1 WNHNN, CDR2 SYGVQD (reference sequence). V was cut by 3 bases and J by 2 bases, with 7 bases left in between. The CDR3 DNA reads as TGCGCCAGCAGTGACCAGGAAAACTATGGCTACACCTTC. It is translated as CASSDQENYGYTF.

V gene TRBV7-7 combines with J gene TRBJ2-3; 7 bases fit TRBD2. V was clipped by 5 bases and J by 0 bases; unmatched bases: 5. The CDR3 totals 15 residues. Germline V gene data show CDR1 as SSHAT and CDR2 as FNYEAQ (reference sequence). The CDR3 protein is CASSPRGDSTDTQYF. In DNA form, the CDR3 reads TGTGCCAGCAGCCCCCGGGGGGATAGCACAGATACGCAGTATTTT.

The chain couples TRBV20-1 to TRBJ2-7; TRBD2 matches at 9 bases. Losses at the gene ends were 3 bases for V and 0 bases for J; bases not matched to a gene: 9. CDR1 and CDR2 from the germline V gene are DFQATT and SNEGSKA (reference sequence). CDR3 length equals 16 residues. The CDR3 reads CSASPFSGGFSYEQYF. The DNA for the CDR3 is TGCAGTGCTAGTCCCTTTAGCGGGGGCTTCTCCTACGAGCAGTACTTC.

This clone was observed once. This chain joins TRBV5-4 and TRBJ1-2; 8 bases align to TRBD1. The CDR3 consists of 16 residues. The germline gives CDR1 SGHNT, CDR2 YYREEE (reference sequence). Trimming removed 4 bases from V and 5 bases from J; junction bases left unmatched: 13. CDR3 sequence (DNA): TGTGCCAGCAGCCGCCAGGGGGCCGCCCGAATATATGGCTACACCTTC. It specifies CASSRQGAARIYGYTF.

The rearrangement links TRBV7-6 to TRBJ2-5; D is possibly TRBD2 (5 bases). V lost 1 base and J lost 5, with 14 bases in between. This CDR3 has 15 residues. CDR1 SGHVS and CDR2 FNYEAQ come from the germline V gene. In DNA form, the CDR3 reads TGTGCCAGCAGCTTAGGTCGGGGTTCATCGGAGACCCAGTACTTC. This gives the protein CASSLGRGSSETQYF.

J is TRBJ1-2 and V is TRBV28; 9 bases are shared with TRBD1. The CDR3 extends over 17 amino acids. The V and J ends lost 2 bases and 0 bases, in that order; junction bases with no gene match: 7. Germline CDR1 is MDHEN and CDR2 is SYDVKM. Written as DNA, the CDR3 is TGTGCCAGCAGTTTAGGGGGACAGGGCGCCCCTAACTATGGCTACACCTTC. This encodes CASSLGGQGAPNYGYTF.

The rearrangement uses TRBV29-1 and TRBJ2-2; D gene ambiguous. Trimming pared 4 bases from V and 4 bases from J, leaving 10 bases between. The CDR3 is 13 amino acids. Germline values: CDR1 SQVTM, CDR2 ANQGSEA. CDR3 nucleotides: TGCAGCGTTGCGTCTAGAGGCACCGGGGAGCTGTTTTTT. Encoded protein: CSVASRGTGELFF.

The V gene is TRBV28, the J gene TRBJ2-1; 14 bases align to TRBD2. Germline V gene data show CDR1 as MDHEN and CDR2 as SYDVKM. Trimming cost V 4 bases and J 6 bases; bases outside gene matches: 11. The CDR3 has 18 amino acids. CDR3 sequence (DNA): TGTGCCAGCAGTTCGACTAGCGGGGGGGGAATGTCCAGCAATGAGCAGTTCTTC. It is translated as CASSSTSGGGMSSNEQFF.

V and J are TRBV10-3 and TRBJ2-2, with 8 nucleotides matching TRBD1. V lost 0 bases to trimming and J lost 1 base; unmatched junction nucleotides: 7. Germline lookup yields CDR1 ENHRY and CDR2 SYGVKD. There are 18 residues in the CDR3. In DNA form, the CDR3 reads TGTGCCATCAGTGAGTCGATCCAGGGGACAGGGAACACCGGGGAGCTGTTTTTT. Its translation is CAISESIQGTGNTGELFF.

The CDR3: CASSPGTRYSNQPQHF. CDR3 DNA: TGTGCCAGCAGCCCCGGGACACGCTATAGCAATCAGCCCCAGCATTTT. This rearrangement joins TRBV5-8 to TRBJ1-5; possible D gene TRBD1, 6 bases. Germline values: CDR1 SGHTS, CDR2 YDEGEE. Trimming removed 4 bases at V and 0 bases at J, with 14 bases between. The CDR3 contains 16 residues.

CDR3 amino acids: CASSYSSFTSGNNEQFF. The CDR3 DNA reads TGTGCCAGCAGCTACTCCTCCTTTACTAGCGGAAACAATGAGCAGTTCTTC. This rearrangement joins TRBV7-2 to TRBJ2-1; the match to TRBD2 covers 8 bases. With V trimmed by 4 bases and J by 5 bases, 13 bases remained unmatched. The CDR3 loop spans 17 amino acids. Germline values: CDR1 SGHTA, CDR2 FQGNSA.

This clone was counted only a few times. The V and J genes are TRBV19 and TRBJ1-3; D not resolved. V lost 6 bases to trimming and J lost 0 bases, with 6 bases between them. This CDR3 spans 13 amino acids. Per the germline V gene, CDR1 is LNHDA and CDR2 is SQIVND (reference sequence). The CDR3 coding sequence is TGTGCCAGTAGAGAGGGCTCTGGAAACACCATATATTTT. This gives the protein CASREGSGNTIYF.

The V and J genes are TRBV29-1 and TRBJ1-3; D remains unclear. Germline CDR1 reads SQVTM; CDR2 reads ANQGSEA. This CDR3 is 11 amino acids long. V shed 7 bases and J shed 3 bases, with 7 bases lying between them. This CDR3 reads CSADNGNTIYF. The CDR3 region has the DNA TGCAGCGCTGACAATGGAAACACCATATATTTT. Complete variable domain (other parts from reference TRBV29-1 and TRBJ1-3): SAVISQKPSRDICQRGTSLTIQCQVDSQVTMMFWYRQQPGQSLTLIATANQGSEATYESGFVIDKFPISRPNLTFSTLTVSNMSPEDSSIYLCSADNGNTIYFGEGSWLTVV.